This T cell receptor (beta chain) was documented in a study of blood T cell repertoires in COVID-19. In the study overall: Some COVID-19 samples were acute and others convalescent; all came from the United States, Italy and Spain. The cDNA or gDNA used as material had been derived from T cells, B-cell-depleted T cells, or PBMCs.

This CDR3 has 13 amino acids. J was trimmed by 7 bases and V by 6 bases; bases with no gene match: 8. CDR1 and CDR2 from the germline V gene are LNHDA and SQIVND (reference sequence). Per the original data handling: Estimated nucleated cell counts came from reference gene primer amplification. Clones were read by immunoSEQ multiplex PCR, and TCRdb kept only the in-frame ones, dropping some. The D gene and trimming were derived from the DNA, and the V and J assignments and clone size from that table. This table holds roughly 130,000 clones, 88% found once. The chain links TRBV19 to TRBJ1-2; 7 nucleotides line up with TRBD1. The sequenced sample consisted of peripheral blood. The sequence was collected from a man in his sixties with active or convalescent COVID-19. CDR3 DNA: TGTGCCAGTAGCAGAGACAGGGTAATTGGCTACACCTTC. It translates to CASSRDRVIGYTF.